These 21 T cell receptor beta chains were sequenced from one sample in a study of T cell responses to AZD1222 COVID-19 vaccine. TCRdb keeps only in-frame clones here, not all; method: immunoSEQ multiplex PCR. The sample records under 85,000 clones, roughly 86% being singletons. The sequenced sample was peripheral blood, obtained on day 0 of MenACWY control vaccination. These receptors were obtained from an adult in good health.

The chain uses TRBV19 and TRBJ2-7; D perhaps matches TRBD1 (6 bases). This CDR3 spans 13 amino acids. The germline CDR1 and CDR2 sequences are LNHDA and SQIVND (reference sequence). Trimming pared 4 bases from V and 2 bases from J, leaving 9 bases between. For the CDR3, the DNA is TGTGCCAGTAGTAAGGACAGAGCCTACGAGCAGTACTTC. Protein sequence: CASSKDRAYEQYF. The full variable domain, in which reference TRBV19 and TRBJ2-7 provide the parts outside the CDR3, is DGGITQSPKYLFRKEGQNVTLSCEQNLNHDAMYWYRQDPGQGLRLIYYSQIVNDFQKGDIAEGYSVSREKKESFPLTVTSAQKNPTAFYLCASSKDRAYEQYFGPGTRLTVT.

This clone was counted once. The gene calls are TRBV21-1 and TRBJ2-2; TRBD2 is the table's D call, not checked against the DNA. TRBV21-1 is a pseudogene segment. The CDR3 length is 16 residues. CDR3 in amino acids: CASSKKIASVPGELFF. The CDR3 DNA is TGTGCCAGCAGCAAAAAAATCGCCTCGGTTCCCGGGGAGCTGTTTTTT.

This clone is a singleton in its sample. This chain uses TRBV28 with TRBJ2-7, with no clear D. The V end was cut by 1 base, the J end by 2 bases, with 3 bases between. The germline CDR1 and CDR2 sequences are MDHEN and SYDVKM. This CDR3 has 12 residues. The CDR3 nucleotides read TGTGCCAGCAGTTTATCAACCTACGAGCAGTACTTC. It is translated as CASSLSTYEQYF.

V usage is TRBV5-4 and J usage is TRBJ1-6; 8 bases align to TRBD1. Per the germline V gene, CDR1 is SGHNT and CDR2 is YYREEE (reference sequence). Trimming took 4 bases from V and 1 from J; bases not matched to a gene: 7. The CDR3 is 17 residues long. Here the CDR3 DNA reads TGTGCCAGCAGCGAGACAGGGGTATATTCCTATAATTCACCCCTCCACTTT. This translates into CASSETGVYSYNSPLHF.

This chain connects TRBV5-8 to TRBJ1-2; D is ambiguous. The V and J ends lost 0 bases and 8 bases respectively, with 20 bases between them. The CDR3 sequence is 16 residues long. The germline V gene encodes CDR1 SGHTS and CDR2 YDEGEE. CDR3 in amino acids: CASSLDPGGGSGGYTF. The CDR3 DNA reads as TGTGCCAGCAGCTTGGATCCCGGAGGAGGTTCAGGAGGCTACACCTTC. Full variable domain (missing parts from reference TRBV5-8 and TRBJ1-2): EAGVTQSPTHLIKTRGQQATLRCSPISGHTSVYWYQQALGLGLQFLLWYDEGEERNRGNFPPRFSGRQFPNYSSELNVNALELEDSALYLCASSLDPGGGSGGYTFGSGTRLTVV.

V gene TRBV5-4 combines with J gene TRBJ2-2, with D possibly TRBD1 on 5 matching bases. There are 13 residues in the CDR3. Germline lookup yields CDR1 SGHNT and CDR2 YYREEE (reference sequence). Trimming stripped 0 bases from V and 7 bases from J, with 7 bases between. CDR3 in DNA: TGTGCCAGCAGCTTGGTAGGGGTCGGGGAGCTGTTTTTT. Residues: CASSLVGVGELFF.

This rearrangement joins TRBV9 to TRBJ2-2, with D possibly called TRBD1 or TRBD2 (7 bases each). Germline CDR1 reads SGDLS; CDR2 reads YYNGEE. CDR3 size: 16 residues. The V end was cut by 8 bases, the J end by 1 base, with 18 bases between. Here the CDR3 DNA reads TGTGCCAGATACCCCCAGGGGGGGGTGAACACCGGGGAGCTGTTTTTT. Translating it yields CARYPQGGVNTGELFF.

The chain has TRBV24-1 and TRBJ1-1; no reliable D call. The CDR3 covers 13 residues. Germline V CDR1 and CDR2: KGHDR, SFDVKD. The V end was cut by 8 bases, the J end by 1 base, with 10 bases between. CDR3 in DNA: TGTGCCACCACCGACCGTGGGAACACTGAAGCTTTCTTT. Translation: CATTDRGNTEAFF.

This chain joins TRBV28 and TRBJ1-2, with 7 bases fitting TRBD1. Germline V gene data show CDR1 as MDHEN and CDR2 as SYDVKM. V lost 7 bases and J lost 6; bases outside the gene matches: 11. This CDR3 comprises 14 residues. This CDR3 reads CASTFSDRNHGYTF. CDR3 DNA sequence: TGTGCCAGCACCTTCTCGGACAGGAACCATGGCTACACCTTC.

This clone was counted a few times. The chain combines TRBV19 with TRBJ2-5, with D maybe TRBD2 (5 bases). The germline V gene has CDR1 LNHDA and CDR2 SQIVND (reference sequence). Trimming removed 4 bases from V and 4 bases from J, with 13 bases in between. This CDR3 comprises 14 residues. CDR3 sequence (DNA): TGTGCCAGTAGTAGAGAAGGGAGACTAGAGACCCAGTACTTC. It translates to CASSREGRLETQYF. Based on the CDR3 plus reference TRBV19 and TRBJ2-5, the full variable domain is DGGITQSPKYLFRKEGQNVTLSCEQNLNHDAMYWYRQDPGQGLRLIYYSQIVNDFQKGDIAEGYSVSREKKESFPLTVTSAQKNPTAFYLCASSREGRLETQYFGPGTRLLVL.

This sequence joins TRBV23-1 and TRBJ1-5; D remains ambiguous. TRBV23-1 is given ORF status, its function remaining uncertain. The CDR3 totals 14 residues. With 4 bases removed from V and 0 bases from J, the gap between germline ends came to 7 bases. CDR3 DNA: TGCGCCAGCAGTCTAGGGTATAGCAATCAGCCCCAGCATTTT. Translation gives CASSLGYSNQPQHF.

This chain connects TRBV6-6 to TRBJ1-2, with 7 positions matching TRBD1. This CDR3 is 16 amino acids long. In germline, CDR1 is MNHNY, CDR2 SVGAGI (reference sequence). The J segment lost 0 bases and the V segment lost 5 bases, leaving 9 bases of the junction unmatched. In DNA, the CDR3 is TGTGCCAGCAGTCCGACAGGGAATTCCGCTAACTATGGCTACACCTTC. It encodes CASSPTGNSANYGYTF.

The chain links TRBV4-3 to TRBJ2-2; D is undetermined. CDR1 LGHNA and CDR2 YSLEER come from the germline V gene. The germline V and J ends were trimmed by 0 bases and 1 base, with 9 bases remaining between them. The CDR3 covers 16 residues. The CDR3 spells CASSQETGRNTGELFF. The CDR3 region has the DNA TGCGCCAGCAGCCAAGAAACCGGTCGGAACACCGGGGAGCTGTTTTTT.

The chain links TRBV6-5 to TRBJ2-7; D call uncertain. V lost 4 bases to trimming and J lost 3 bases, with 7 bases between them. CDR1 is MNHEY and CDR2 is SVGAGI in the germline V gene. The CDR3 consists of 12 residues. The CDR3 DNA follows: TGTGCCAGCAGTTCTGTGCACTACGAGCAGTACTTC. It translates to CASSSVHYEQYF.

The chain uses TRBV11-2 and TRBJ1-2; D is uncertain. The germline V gene has CDR1 SGHAT and CDR2 FQNNGV. V lost 2 bases to trimming and J lost 2 bases, with 6 bases between them. This CDR3 is 13 amino acids long. For the CDR3, the DNA is TGTGCCAGCAGCTTAACACAAAACTATGGCTACACCTTC. Protein product: CASSLTQNYGYTF.

The chain recombines TRBV6-1 with TRBJ2-3, with D perhaps matching TRBD2 (6 bases). Germline values: CDR1 MNHNS, CDR2 SASEGT. The CDR3 consists of 16 residues. Trimming took 3 bases from V and 2 from J, leaving 15 bases between them. CDR3 region: CASSEVPWGVTDTQYF. The CDR3 DNA reads TGTGCCAGCAGTGAGGTTCCCTGGGGGGTCACAGATACGCAGTATTTT.

The V and J genes are TRBV6-6 and TRBJ1-5, with TRBD1 matching over 12 bases. CDR1 is MNHNY, CDR2 SVGAGI, per germline (reference sequence). The CDR3 is 16 amino acids. V trimming: 2 bases; J trimming: 7 bases; junction bases outside the gene matches: 6. CDR3 coding DNA: TGTGCCAGCAGTTACCCGGGACAGGGGGCAGGACAGCCCCAGCATTTT. Translation gives CASSYPGQGAGQPQHF.

The chain couples TRBV6-6 to TRBJ2-1; no definite D call. The ends were cut back, 6 bases at V and 9 bases at J, with 15 bases in the middle. This CDR3 has 13 residues. Germline CDR1 MNHNY, CDR2 SVGAGI (reference sequence). The chain's CDR3 is CASSPQLEAEQFF. The CDR3 nucleotides are TGTGCCAGCAGCCCACAGCTAGAGGCTGAGCAGTTCTTC.

The rearrangement uses TRBV6-8 and TRBJ2-7, with 9 bases fitting TRBD2. Trimming removed 6 bases from V and 3 bases from J; junction bases left unmatched: 18. The length of the CDR3 is 18 residues. Germline lookup yields CDR1 MNHGY and CDR2 SAAAGT. This chain's CDR3 is CASSQALAGRVLLYEQYF. CDR3 bases: TGTGCCAGCAGCCAGGCCCTAGCGGGGCGGGTTCTACTCTACGAGCAGTACTTC.

The chain employs TRBV3-1 (or the pseudogene TRBV3-2) and TRBJ1-1, with D possibly TRBD1 on 6 matching bases. The germline gives CDR1 LGHDT, CDR2 YNNKEL (reference sequence). V was pared by 5 bases and J by 4 bases, with 14 bases between. This CDR3 has 14 amino acids. CDR3 DNA: TGTGCCAGCAGCTTCGACAGGTCAGGCACTGAAGCTTTCTTT. It yields the protein CASSFDRSGTEAFF.

CDR3 residues: CASSFLYQPQHF. The DNA of the CDR3 is TGTGCCAGCAGTTTCCTGTATCAGCCCCAGCATTTT. V is TRBV28 and J is TRBJ1-5; no firm D call. V lost 3 bases and J lost 5, with 5 bases in between. CDR3 length: 12 amino acids. Germline V gene data show CDR1 as MDHEN and CDR2 as SYDVKM.